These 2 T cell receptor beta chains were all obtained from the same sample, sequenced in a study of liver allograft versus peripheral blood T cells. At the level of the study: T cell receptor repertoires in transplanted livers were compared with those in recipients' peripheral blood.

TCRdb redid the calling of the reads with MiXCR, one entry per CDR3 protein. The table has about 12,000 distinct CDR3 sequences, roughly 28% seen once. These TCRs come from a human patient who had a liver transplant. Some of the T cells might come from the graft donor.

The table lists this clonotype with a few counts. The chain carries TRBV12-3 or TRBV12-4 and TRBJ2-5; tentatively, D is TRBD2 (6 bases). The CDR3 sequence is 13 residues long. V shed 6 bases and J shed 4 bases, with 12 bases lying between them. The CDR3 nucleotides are TGTGCCAGCAGACTGGGACTCCCAGAGACCCAGTACTTC. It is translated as CASRLGLPETQYF.

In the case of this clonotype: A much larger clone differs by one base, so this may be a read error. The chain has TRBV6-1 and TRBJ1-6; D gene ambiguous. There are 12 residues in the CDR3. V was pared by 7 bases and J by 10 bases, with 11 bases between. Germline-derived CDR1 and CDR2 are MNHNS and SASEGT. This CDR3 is CASTFEKSPLHF. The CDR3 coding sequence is TGTGCCAGCACCTTCGAGAAATCACCCCTCCACTTT.